Listed here are 23 T cell receptor beta chains from one sample, sequenced in a study of shared clonotypes between healthy human individuals. TCRdb's table, derived via immunoSEQ multiplex PCR, lists solely in-frame clones and lacks some. Of some 1 million clones listed, about 75% were seen once; the top ten hold approximately 1.5%. Sequences were obtained from memory CD4+ T cells sorted from blood. Subset denoted: CD45RA-negative fraction. All receptors come from a man younger than 35 in good health.

As concerns this clone: With a far larger clone one base away, a read error is the likely cause. The chain is built from TRBV10-3 and TRBJ2-2, with D tentatively TRBD1 or TRBD2 (5 bases each). This CDR3 has 14 amino acids. Germline V lookup: CDR1 ENHRY, CDR2 SYGVKD. V was cut by 6 bases and J by 4 bases, with 12 bases left in between. This CDR3 is CAIRGDDGTGELFF. The CDR3, as DNA: TGTGCCATCAGGGGGGACGACGGCACCGGGGAGCTGTTTTTT.

The chain employs TRBV19 and TRBJ2-5; a possible D gene is TRBD1 (6 bases). This CDR3 has 13 residues. Germline CDR1 is LNHDA and CDR2 is SQIVND (reference sequence). The V and J ends lost 6 bases and 5 bases respectively, with 13 bases between them. For the CDR3, the DNA is TGTGCCAGTAGCAGGACAGCGTGGGAGACCCAGTACTTC. This encodes CASSRTAWETQYF.

The chain employs TRBV5-1 and TRBJ2-3; D is perhaps TRBD2 (5 bases). This CDR3 comprises 14 residues. The V gene's germline CDR1 is SGHRS and CDR2 YFSETQ. With 0 bases removed from V and 6 bases from J, the gap between germline ends came to 11 bases. CDR3 region: CASSLGNPGDTQYF. CDR3 in DNA: TGCGCCAGCAGCTTGGGAAATCCGGGGGATACGCAGTATTTT.

V and J are TRBV5-1 and TRBJ2-7, with a tentative D call TRBD1 (7 bases). The CDR3 covers 15 residues. The germline V gene encodes CDR1 SGHRS and CDR2 YFSETQ. Trimming left V 3 bases short and J 2 bases short, with 15 bases between. The CDR3 nucleotides read TGCGCCAGCAGCTCGGGCGGGACAGCGACCTACGAGCAGTACTTC. It codes for CASSSGGTATYEQYF. Complete variable domain (other parts from reference TRBV5-1 and TRBJ2-7): KAGVTQTPRYLIKTRGQQVTLSCSPISGHRSVSWYQQTPGQGLQFLFEYFSETQRNKGNFPGRFSGRQFSNSRSEMNVSTLELGDSALYLCASSSGGTATYEQYFGPGTRLTVT.

Regarding this clone: Other DNA sequences from this sample encode an identical CDR3 as well. The chain joins TRBV11-2 to TRBJ2-2; tentative D call: TRBD2 (5 bases). Germline CDR1 SGHAT, CDR2 FQNNGV. The CDR3 totals 14 residues. V was cut by 3 bases and J by 2 bases, with 7 bases left in between. This CDR3 reads CASSLTGNTGELFF. The CDR3 DNA sequence: TGTGCCAGCAGCTTGACGGGAAACACCGGGGAGCTGTTTTTT.

The chain employs TRBV18 and TRBJ2-1, with a possible D match to TRBD2 (6 bases). V lost 0 bases and J 2 bases, leaving 11 bases between the germline ends. This CDR3 has 16 amino acids. The germline CDR1 and CDR2 sequences are KGHSH and LQKENI. This CDR3 reads CASSPPSRGTYNEQFF. The CDR3 nucleotides are TGTGCCAGCTCACCACCGTCGCGGGGTACCTACAATGAGCAGTTCTTC. The whole variable domain, remainder taken from reference TRBV18 and TRBJ2-1, is NAGVMQNPRHLVRRRGQEARLRCSPMKGHSHVYWYRQLPEEGLKFMVYLQKENIIDESGMPKERFSAEFPKEGPSILRIQQVVRGDSAAYFCASSPPSRGTYNEQFFGPGTRLTVL.

The rearrangement links TRBV11-2 to TRBJ2-2; D may be TRBD1 (6 bases). This CDR3 has 14 amino acids. Germline V CDR1 and CDR2: SGHAT, FQNNGV. The V and J ends lost 5 bases and 4 bases respectively, with 11 bases between them. In DNA, the CDR3 is TGTGCCAGCAGCACAGGGATGGGCACCGGGGAGCTGTTTTTT. Protein product: CASSTGMGTGELFF. Full variable domain (missing parts from reference TRBV11-2 and TRBJ2-2): EAGVAQSPRYKIIEKRQSVAFWCNPISGHATLYWYQQILGQGPKLLIQFQNNGVVDDSQLPKDRFSAERLKGVDSTLKIQPAKLEDSAVYLCASSTGMGTGELFFGEGSRLTVL.

In its sample, this clone was seen a few times. The rearrangement links TRBV11-2 to TRBJ1-1, with TRBD1 as a possible D gene (5 bases). CDR3 size: 13 residues. Germline lookup yields CDR1 SGHAT and CDR2 FQNNGV. V lost 5 bases and J lost 6, with 13 bases in between. CDR3: CASSRGGTSEAFF. CDR3 coding DNA: TGTGCCAGCAGCCGTGGGGGGACGTCTGAAGCTTTCTTT.

This clone was seen a single time. The chain combines TRBV7-2 with TRBJ1-2, with D possibly matching TRBD1 (5 bases). The CDR3 runs 14 residues. Germline assignment: CDR1 SGHTA and CDR2 FQGNSA. With 5 bases removed from V and 7 bases from J, the gap between germline ends came to 17 bases. CDR3 amino acids: CASSTSPGVVGYTF. The DNA for the CDR3 is TGTGCCAGCAGCACTTCACCGGGGGTGGTTGGCTACACCTTC. Full variable domain (outside the CDR3, taken from reference TRBV7-2 and TRBJ1-2): GAGVSQSPSNKVTEKGKDVELRCDPISGHTALYWYRQSLGQGLEFLIYFQGNSAPDKSGLPSDRFSAERTGGSVSTLTIQRTQQEDSAVYLCASSTSPGVVGYTFGSGTRLTVV.

Only a few counts were recorded for this clone. The chain is built from TRBV5-1 and TRBJ1-2; D ambiguous. This CDR3 spans 15 amino acids. From germline, CDR1 is SGHRS and CDR2 YFSETQ. With 0 bases removed from V and 2 bases from J, the gap between germline ends came to 11 bases. CDR3 sequence: CASSLVFGQNYGYTF. The DNA of the CDR3 is TGCGCCAGCAGCTTGGTTTTTGGCCAGAACTATGGCTACACCTTC.

The chain links TRBV6-4 to TRBJ2-1; perhaps TRBD2 as D (5 bases). Germline CDR1 MRHNA, CDR2 SNTAGT. Deletions cut 5 bases from V and 3 bases from J, with 11 bases between. CDR3 size: 14 residues. CDR3 coding DNA: TGTGCCAGCAGTCCACGGACTTTCTACAATGAGCAGTTCTTC. Its protein product is CASSPRTFYNEQFF.

Comment on this clone: This may stem from a read error, because a much larger clone lies one nucleotide away. J is TRBJ1-1 and V is TRBV19; D possibly corresponds to TRBD1 (5 bases). Germline-derived CDR1 and CDR2 are LNHDA and SQIVND (reference sequence). Trimming removed 4 bases from V and 1 base from J, with 7 bases in between. CDR3 size: 13 residues. This CDR3 reads CASSNDRNTEAFF. CDR3 nucleotide sequence: TGTGCCAGTAGTAACGACAGGAACACTGAAGCTTTCTTT.

This clone has just one count. The rearrangement links TRBV2 to TRBJ2-1, with TRBD2 matching over 10 bases. This CDR3 comprises 15 residues. V lost 1 base, J lost 7 bases, and 4 bases stayed unmatched. CDR1 is SNHLY, CDR2 FYNNEI, per germline. CDR3 in DNA: TGTGCCAGCAGTGAAGATAGCGGGGGGTGGAATGAGCAGTTCTTC. It translates to CASSEDSGGWNEQFF.

This clone was detected a few times. The chain recombines TRBV28 with TRBJ2-7; D possibly corresponds to TRBD2 (7 bases). V lost 6 bases to trimming and J lost 4 bases, with 16 bases between them. This CDR3 comprises 14 residues. Looked up from germline, CDR1 is MDHEN and CDR2 is SYDVKM. CDR3 region: CASSPPGGLYEQYF. The CDR3 nucleotides are TGTGCCAGCAGCCCCCCGGGGGGCTTGTACGAGCAGTACTTC.

This clone was recorded many times. Other nucleotide sequences from this sample produce the same CDR3. The rearrangement uses TRBV15 and TRBJ1-4; no definite D call. CDR3 length: 12 residues. The germline CDR1 and CDR2 sequences are LNHNV and YYDKDF (reference sequence). V was shortened by 1 base and J by 8 bases, with 5 bases between the two germline ends. CDR3 bases: TGTGCCACCAGCAGAGTTGGCGAAAAACTGTTTTTT. Its protein product is CATSRVGEKLFF.

CDR3 DNA sequence: TGCGCCAGCAGCCAAGTCTTGCCGACAGAGACTAACTATGGCTACACCTTC. It is translated as CASSQVLPTETNYGYTF. The rearrangement uses TRBV4-1 and TRBJ1-2; D is possibly TRBD1 (5 bases). Per the germline V gene, CDR1 is MGHRA and CDR2 is YSYEKL. The CDR3 has 17 residues. Trimming removed 1 base from V and 0 bases from J, with 15 bases in between.

The chain links TRBV18 to TRBJ2-7; perhaps TRBD1 as D (6 bases). The germline V gene encodes CDR1 KGHSH and CDR2 LQKENI. This CDR3 is built from 13 residues. V gave up 8 bases and J gave up 1 base, with 12 bases separating them. The CDR3 here is CASRPGESYEQYF. The CDR3, as DNA: TGTGCCAGCAGACCAGGGGAGTCCTACGAGCAGTACTTC.

V gene TRBV18 combines with J gene TRBJ2-2; no reliable D call. The CDR3 consists of 14 residues. The germline V gene encodes CDR1 KGHSH and CDR2 LQKENI. The V gene lost 0 bases and the J gene lost 5 bases, with 7 bases spanning the gap. The CDR3 sequence is CASSPPSPTGELFF. The CDR3, as DNA: TGTGCCAGCTCACCACCGTCCCCAACCGGGGAGCTGTTTTTT.

This clone was detected only a few times. This chain joins TRBV5-1 and TRBJ2-7; 7 nucleotides match TRBD2. Unmatched junction bases numbered 3, after V lost 3 bases and J lost 6 bases. Germline CDR1 reads SGHRS; CDR2 reads YFSETQ. The CDR3 is 12 amino acids. The CDR3 DNA is TGCGCCAGCAGCTCGGGAGGATCCGAGCAGTACTTC. This translates into CASSSGGSEQYF.

The chain is built from TRBV29-1 and TRBJ2-7; D possibly uses TRBD1 or TRBD2 (5 bases each). The CDR3 consists of 16 residues. V lost 5 bases to trimming and J lost 0 bases, with 20 bases between them. The germline CDR1 and CDR2 sequences are SQVTM and ANQGSEA. In nucleotides, the CDR3 is TGCAGCGTTTCCGGGACGCGTGACTCTAGCTCCTACGAGCAGTACTTC. Its translation: CSVSGTRDSSSYEQYF.

The J gene is TRBJ1-6, the V gene TRBV19; the D is unclear. The germline V gene has CDR1 LNHDA and CDR2 SQIVND (reference sequence). The CDR3 loop spans 16 amino acids. Trimming pared 3 bases from V and 9 bases from J, leaving 18 bases between. CDR3 loop: CASSIGSETKGSPLHF. CDR3 DNA sequence: TGTGCCAGTAGTATCGGTTCCGAGACGAAGGGTTCACCCCTCCACTTT.

The chain is built from TRBV11-2 and TRBJ2-7; D uncertain. CDR1 and CDR2 from the germline V gene are SGHAT and FQNNGV. This CDR3 comprises 14 residues. Trimming removed 2 bases at V and 4 bases at J, with 12 bases between. The CDR3 DNA is TGTGCCAGCAGCTTAAACGATGGCAGTTACGAGCAGTACTTC. Translating it yields CASSLNDGSYEQYF.

V is TRBV28 and J is TRBJ1-6; no firm D call. Germline CDR1 reads MDHEN; CDR2 reads SYDVKM. The CDR3 covers 13 residues. V gave up 4 bases and J gave up 6 bases, with 7 bases separating them. The CDR3 reads CASSSGFNSPLHF. As DNA, the CDR3 is TGTGCCAGCAGTTCGGGTTTTAATTCACCCCTCCACTTT.